This entry describes one T cell receptor beta chain. Its matching antigen is unknown. The authors carried out high-throughput sequencing of TCR beta. They applied it to CD8+ and CD4+ T cells obtained from blood. This sample was included in a study of CD8 T cells in Susac syndrome. Findings and limits, study-wide: Across the total CD8+ repertoires, sixteen Susac-specific public clones were found. The CD8+ TEMRA repertoires yielded about five such clones.

RNA, at about 0.5 to 1 ug, was reverse transcribed with random hexamers. TCRdb reprocessed the immunoSEQ multiplex PCR reads with MiXCR, giving one entry per CDR3 protein. Of 120,000 or so distinct CDR3 sequences in the sample, 90% to 95% were seen once. Germline CDR1 reads MDHEN; CDR2 reads SYDVKM. Deletions cut 6 bases from V and 0 bases from J, with 11 bases between. The CDR3 consists of 14 residues. The clonotype comes from a human donor with Susac syndrome. The V gene is TRBV28, the J gene TRBJ1-1, with D possibly matching TRBD1 (5 bases). The sample was CD8+ T cells from PBMCs. The CDR3 DNA sequence: TGTGCCAGCAGCAGACCGGGGCTGAACACTGAAGCTTTCTTT. Residues: CASSRPGLNTEAFF.